This T cell receptor (beta chain) was sequenced for a study of vaccination effects on CD4 cells after COVID-19. Peptide-pool stimulation followed by sequencing identified expanded antigen-specific CD4+ clonotypes in the ViraFEST assay. Cultured cells yielded isolated CD4+ T cells after 10 days. The study found no prior SARS-CoV-2 infection in the vaccine recipients, who tested negative for nucleocapsid antibodies. Two million PBMC were placed in each well, which was supplemented with 10 IU/ml IL-2 and around 10 ug/ml peptides. Study-level results: Pronounced clonal contraction occurred in clones induced by infection and by vaccine late after vaccination.

Profiling relied on immunoSEQ multiplex PCR, and the TCRdb table lists in-frame clones only, not all of them. The data contain about 73,000 clones, roughly 74% of them singletons. As to this clone: What it binds is unknown.

Sequencing used CD4+ T cells from PBMCs cultured with HCoV-NL63 spike peptides, obtained before COVID-19 vaccination. This clonotype was sampled from a human donor who received a COVID-19 vaccine.

In nucleotides, the CDR3 is TGTGCTAGTGGTTTGCCCTGGACAGGGACCTACGAGCAGTACGTC. Translation: CASGLPWTGTYEQYV. The chain recombines TRBV12-5 with TRBJ2-7; 8 bases match TRBD1. Germline V gene lookup returns CDR1 LGHNT and CDR2 FRNRAP. This CDR3 has 15 residues. Trimming took 2 bases from V and 2 from J; bases not matched to a gene: 5.